The 26 T cell receptor beta chains reported below all come from one sample, sequenced in a study of blood T cell repertoires in COVID-19. Method: immunoSEQ multiplex PCR; TCRdb's copy keeps in-frame clones and lacks some. Of about 160,000 clones listed, 92% are singletons. The sample comprised peripheral blood. Source of these receptors: a man aged 25-45 years with COVID-19, enrolled during active disease.

This rearrangement joins TRBV11-3 to TRBJ2-6, with 9 bases fitting TRBD1. With V trimmed by 5 bases and J by 1 base, 12 bases remained unmatched. The CDR3 has 19 amino acids. Germline-derived CDR1 and CDR2 are SGHNT and YENEEA. DNA for the CDR3: TGTGCCAGCAGCCCTCGACAGGGGGACTTAATATCTGGGGCCAACGTCCTGACTTTC. It yields the protein CASSPRQGDLISGANVLTF.

The V and J genes are TRBV29-1 and TRBJ1-1; tentative D call: TRBD1 (5 bases). CDR1 SQVTM and CDR2 ANQGSEA come from the germline V gene. The V end lost 1 base, the J end lost 11 bases, and 11 bases lay between the germline ends. There are 11 residues in the CDR3. CDR3 sequence (DNA): TGCAGCGTTGAAGGGGGGGGTCCTGCTTTCTTT. Encoded protein: CSVEGGGPAFF. Looking up the rest from reference TRBV29-1 and TRBJ1-1 gives the full variable domain: SAVISQKPSRDICQRGTSLTIQCQVDSQVTMMFWYRQQPGQSLTLIATANQGSEATYESGFVIDKFPISRPNLTFSTLTVSNMSPEDSSIYLCSVEGGGPAFFGQGTRLTVV.

The rearrangement uses TRBV4-2 and TRBJ2-7; perhaps TRBD2 as D (6 bases). This CDR3 is 15 amino acids long. The V end lost 3 bases, the J end lost 0 bases, and 12 bases lay between the germline ends. CDR1 and CDR2 (germline): LGHNA, YNFKEQ. The CDR3 DNA is TGTGCCAGCAGCCAGGGCGGGATGAGCTCCTACGAGCAGTACTTC. Translated, it gives CASSQGGMSSYEQYF.

V gene TRBV7-9 combines with J gene TRBJ2-1, with 8 positions matching TRBD1. Germline V gene data show CDR1 as SEHNR and CDR2 as FQNEAQ (reference sequence). J lost 6 bases, V lost 3 bases, and 4 bases had no gene match. This CDR3 is built from 14 residues. CDR3 in amino acids: CASSFVTGVNEQFF. CDR3 sequence (DNA): TGTGCCAGCAGCTTCGTGACAGGGGTCAATGAGCAGTTCTTC. The full variable domain, completed using reference TRBV7-9 and TRBJ2-1, is DTGVSQNPRHKITKRGQNVTFRCDPISEHNRLYWYRQTLGQGPEFLTYFQNEAQLEKSRLLSDRFSAERPKGSFSTLEIQRTEQGDSAMYLCASSFVTGVNEQFFGPGTRLTVL.

For this clone: Other DNA sequences in this sample translate to the same CDR3. The V and J genes are TRBV5-1 and TRBJ2-7; TRBD2 might be the D (5 bases). Germline values: CDR1 SGHRS, CDR2 YFSETQ. CDR3 length equals 13 residues. V gave up 2 bases and J gave up 2 bases, with 8 bases separating them. CDR3 nucleotides: TGCGCCAGCAGCTTAAACGGGGCCTACGAGCAGTACTTC. This sequence encodes CASSLNGAYEQYF. The full variable domain, in which reference TRBV5-1 and TRBJ2-7 provide the parts outside the CDR3, is KAGVTQTPRYLIKTRGQQVTLSCSPISGHRSVSWYQQTPGQGLQFLFEYFSETQRNKGNFPGRFSGRQFSNSRSEMNVSTLELGDSALYLCASSLNGAYEQYFGPGTRLTVT.

The gene calls are TRBV5-6 and TRBJ1-6; the D is unclear. The CDR3 has 15 residues. CDR1 SGHDT and CDR2 YYEEEE come from the germline V gene. Trimming shortened V by 6 bases and J by 7 bases, and 17 bases separated the two germline ends. Here the CDR3 DNA reads TGTGCCAGCACCCGGTCGGGGAGAGACAATTCACCCCTCCACTTT. Protein product: CASTRSGRDNSPLHF.

V usage is TRBV19 and J usage is TRBJ2-6; 16 bases line up with TRBD2. The CDR3 sequence is 19 residues long. Germline V lookup: CDR1 LNHDA, CDR2 SQIVND (reference sequence). With V trimmed by 5 bases and J by 3 bases, 7 bases remained unmatched. CDR3 in DNA: TGTGCCAGTAGTGGGACTAGCGGGAGGGCCTGGCATGGGGCCAACGTCCTGACTTTC. Translation gives CASSGTSGRAWHGANVLTF.

CDR3 sequence (DNA): TGTGCCAGCAGCCCCAATACAGATCTCTATGGCTACACCTTC. Its translation is CASSPNTDLYGYTF. The chain has TRBV6-5 and TRBJ1-2; D is unclear. The CDR3 contains 14 residues. Germline V gene sequence: CDR1 MNHEY, CDR2 SVGAGI. V shed 6 bases and J shed 4 bases, with 15 bases lying between them.

The chain couples TRBV19 to TRBJ2-7; TRBD1 matches at 8 bases. CDR3 length: 13 residues. CDR1 is LNHDA, CDR2 SQIVND, per germline (reference sequence). V lost 8 bases to trimming and J lost 3 bases; unmatched junction nucleotides: 6. In DNA, the CDR3 is TGTGCCAGTTCCTCCGGGACAGGCTACGAGCAGTACTTC. It yields the protein CASSSGTGYEQYF.

This chain links TRBV6-5 with TRBJ2-5, with a possible D match to TRBD1 (6 bases). The ends were cut back, 0 bases at V and 5 bases at J, with 16 bases in the middle. The CDR3 spans 16 residues. Germline values: CDR1 MNHEY, CDR2 SVGAGI. CDR3 sequence reads: CASSYSGQGMGETQYF. The CDR3 DNA reads as TGTGCCAGCAGTTACTCAGGGCAGGGGATGGGGGAGACCCAGTACTTC.

This clone is a singleton in its sample. The rearrangement links TRBV7-9 to TRBJ1-2, with 11 bases matching TRBD1. The V segment lost 5 bases and the J segment 0 bases; nucleotides outside the gene matches: 8. This CDR3 region has 17 residues. Germline CDR1 reads SEHNR; CDR2 reads FQNEAQ (reference sequence). CDR3 sequence: CASSKPGQGEANYGYTF. In nucleotides, the CDR3 is TGTGCCAGCAGCAAACCGGGACAGGGGGAGGCTAACTATGGCTACACCTTC.

V gene TRBV7-3 combines with J gene TRBJ1-5; D is possibly TRBD1 (5 bases). V shed 0 bases and J shed 7 bases, with 13 bases lying between them. The germline CDR1 and CDR2 sequences are SGHTA and FQGTGA. The CDR3 covers 15 residues. This chain's CDR3 is CASSLTGGSKQPQHF. CDR3 nucleotide sequence: TGTGCCAGCAGCTTAACGGGGGGTAGTAAACAGCCCCAGCATTTT.

The chain links TRBV21-1 to TRBJ2-7; the table's D call, TRBD2, was not checked against the DNA. TRBV21-1 is listed as a pseudogene. The CDR3 totals 14 residues. CDR3 amino acids: CASSENVTSYEQYF. The CDR3 DNA reads as TGTGCCAGCAGCGAAAACGTCACTTCCTACGAGCAGTACTTC.

About this clone itself: Other DNA sequences in the sample encode the same CDR3. CDR3 sequence: CASSLEGGPNSPLHF. The CDR3 DNA reads as TGCGCCAGCAGCTTGGAGGGGGGGCCTAATTCACCCCTCCACTTT. The chain joins TRBV5-1 to TRBJ1-6; a weak D match, TRBD1 (6 bases). The CDR3 covers 15 residues. Germline V gene sequence: CDR1 SGHRS, CDR2 YFSETQ. With 0 bases removed from V and 6 bases from J, the gap between germline ends came to 10 bases.

The CDR3 sequence: CASSIPRQGTNQPQHF. Written as DNA, the CDR3 is TGTGCCAGTAGTATTCCCCGACAGGGTACCAATCAGCCCCAGCATTTT. The chain employs TRBV19 and TRBJ1-5; TRBD1 agrees at 7 bases. The CDR3 spans 16 residues. V lost 3 bases and J lost 3; bases outside the gene matches: 8. Germline V gene data show CDR1 as LNHDA and CDR2 as SQIVND (reference sequence). The whole variable domain, remainder taken from reference TRBV19 and TRBJ1-5, is DGGITQSPKYLFRKEGQNVTLSCEQNLNHDAMYWYRQDPGQGLRLIYYSQIVNDFQKGDIAEGYSVSREKKESFPLTVTSAQKNPTAFYLCASSIPRQGTNQPQHFGDGTRLSIL.

The V call is TRBV5-6, the J call TRBJ2-6, with 10 bases fitting TRBD1. The CDR3 is 19 amino acids. V was clipped by 5 bases and J by 0 bases; unmatched bases: 11. Germline loops: CDR1 SGHDT, CDR2 YYEEEE. CDR3 DNA sequence: TGTGCCAGCAGGTTCCTACGACAGGGGGCTTTCTCTGGGGCCAACGTCCTGACTTTC. Amino acid sequence: CASRFLRQGAFSGANVLTF.

The rearrangement links TRBV28 to TRBJ1-6, with TRBD1 identical over 9 bases. J gave up 7 bases and V 2 bases, and 3 bases lay outside the gene matches. Germline loops: CDR1 MDHEN, CDR2 SYDVKM. There are 15 residues in the CDR3. The CDR3 reads CASSLVDRGNSPLHF. CDR3 bases: TGTGCCAGCAGTTTAGTGGACAGGGGAAATTCACCCCTCCACTTT.

This clone appeared once. The rearrangement joins TRBV4-3 to TRBJ1-1; unclear D gene. V lost 0 bases, J lost 0 bases, and 5 bases lay in between. The germline gives CDR1 LGHNA, CDR2 YSLEER. CDR3 length equals 14 residues. The CDR3 nucleotides are TGCGCCAGCAGCCAAGACAGGATGAACACTGAAGCTTTCTTT. This gives the protein CASSQDRMNTEAFF.

The chain uses TRBV7-2 and TRBJ2-7; 10 nucleotides agree with TRBD2. The germline V gene has CDR1 SGHTA and CDR2 FQGNSA. The V gene end was trimmed by 2 bases and the J gene end by 2 bases; junction bases not matched to a gene: 6. The CDR3 has 16 residues. In DNA form, the CDR3 reads TGTGCCAGCAGCTTACTATTAGCGGGAGGAACCTACGAGCAGTACTTC. Protein: CASSLLLAGGTYEQYF.

The sample holds one count of this clone. The chain employs TRBV5-6 and TRBJ2-7; 8 bases match TRBD1. CDR3 length: 15 amino acids. CDR1 SGHDT and CDR2 YYEEEE come from the germline V gene. The V and J ends lost 4 bases and 2 bases, in that order; junction bases with no gene match: 8. The CDR3 sequence: CASSPGTGDAYEQYF. The CDR3 region has the DNA TGTGCCAGCAGCCCCGGGACAGGAGATGCCTACGAGCAGTACTTC. Based on the CDR3 plus reference TRBV5-6 and TRBJ2-7, the full variable domain is DAGVTQSPTHLIKTRGQQVTLRCSPKSGHDTVSWYQQALGQGPQFIFQYYEEEERQRGNFPDRFSGHQFPNYSSELNVNALLLGDSALYLCASSPGTGDAYEQYFGPGTRLTVT.

This sequence joins TRBV7-9 and TRBJ2-1, with 9 bases identical to TRBD2. Trimming removed 1 base from V and 5 bases from J; junction bases left unmatched: 6. Germline CDR1 SEHNR, CDR2 FQNEAQ (reference sequence). There are 16 residues in the CDR3. This CDR3 reads CASSLVGLAGHNEQFF. For the CDR3, the DNA is TGTGCCAGCAGCTTAGTAGGGCTAGCGGGACACAATGAGCAGTTCTTC.

J is TRBJ2-7 and V is TRBV28, with D maybe TRBD1 (6 bases). V was trimmed by 6 bases and J by 2 bases, leaving 14 bases between them. The CDR3 runs 14 residues. Germline assignment: CDR1 MDHEN and CDR2 SYDVKM. The CDR3 sequence: CASSHRTDTYEQYF. CDR3 nucleotides: TGTGCCAGCAGCCATAGGACAGACACCTACGAGCAGTACTTC.

In its sample, this clone was seen once. The V gene is TRBV18, the J gene TRBJ2-2; perhaps TRBD1 as D (6 bases). The CDR3 spans 14 residues. V was cut by 6 bases and J by 2 bases, with 10 bases left in between. Germline loops: CDR1 KGHSH, CDR2 LQKENI. CDR3 in amino acids: CASSAGTNTGELFF. The CDR3 nucleotides are TGTGCCAGCTCGGCCGGGACAAACACCGGGGAGCTGTTTTTT. The complete variable domain, with remaining parts taken from reference TRBV18 and TRBJ2-2, reads NAGVMQNPRHLVRRRGQEARLRCSPMKGHSHVYWYRQLPEEGLKFMVYLQKENIIDESGMPKERFSAEFPKEGPSILRIQQVVRGDSAAYFCASSAGTNTGELFFGEGSRLTVL.

The chain carries TRBV19 and TRBJ1-6; 11 nucleotides agree with TRBD1. The CDR3 totals 16 residues. Germline loops: CDR1 LNHDA, CDR2 SQIVND (reference sequence). Losses at the gene ends were 1 base for V and 7 bases for J; bases not matched to a gene: 3. For the CDR3, the DNA is TGTGCCAGTAGTATAGGGGACAGGGGGAGGAATTCACCCCTCCACTTT. Protein sequence: CASSIGDRGRNSPLHF.

This clone occurred a few times. The chain employs TRBV5-3 and TRBJ1-3; maybe TRBD1 (6 bases). TRBV5-3 is known as an ORF, though its function is uncertain. The V and J ends lost 4 bases and 2 bases respectively, with 19 bases between them. The CDR3 is made up of 17 amino acids. CDR3 protein: CARSAAGDMEAGNTIYF. CDR3 coding DNA: TGTGCCAGAAGCGCGGCGGGGGACATGGAGGCTGGAAACACCATATATTTT.

The V and J genes are TRBV18 and TRBJ2-5; TRBD1 might be the D (6 bases). Germline lookup yields CDR1 KGHSH and CDR2 LQKENI. CDR3 length: 14 residues. V lost 7 bases, J lost 2 bases, and 14 bases lay in between. As DNA, the CDR3 is TGTGCCAGCTTCTTTGGACAGACTCAAGAGACCCAGTACTTC. This codes for CASFFGQTQETQYF.